The 8 T cell receptor beta chains reported below all come from one sample, sequenced in a study of tumor-infiltrating lymphocytes in primary liver carcinoma. Unsorted bulk tissue, roughly 20-34 mg of it, served as the source for co-extraction of RNA and DNA. The input was 450 to 500 ng total RNA; TCR beta cDNA was made from it with a constant-region primer. Libraries for TCR beta were built through three nested multiplex PCR rounds, which together made up a slightly modified ARM-PCR procedure. A C-beta reverse primer was combined with TRBV1-TRBV30 forward primers in the first two PCR rounds, and each round had approximately 9 cycles. TCRdb re-called the multiplex PCR reads through MiXCR, storing one row per CDR3 protein. The sample includes about 210,000 distinct CDR3 sequences, 70% to 90% of them seen just once. Sequenced: tumor tissue from primary liver carcinoma. These receptors were obtained from a man in his forties with primary liver carcinoma and hepatitis B virus infection.

This clonotype was recorded only once. The junction and the germline gene differ at one end; a read error may be behind it. The rearrangement uses TRBV5-1 and TRBJ2-1; D is possibly TRBD1 or TRBD2 (6 bases each). Germline CDR1 SGHRS, CDR2 YFSETQ. This CDR3 region has 14 residues. The CDR3 loop reads CASEPTRGYNEQFF. As DNA, the CDR3 is TGTGCCAGCGAGCCGACTAGGGGGTACAATGAGCAGTTCTTC.

The V and J genes are TRBV29-1 and TRBJ2-3; the D gene is possibly TRBD2 (5 bases). This CDR3 has 14 amino acids. Germline V gene lookup returns CDR1 SQVTM and CDR2 ANQGSEA. Trimming left V 7 bases short and J 5 bases short, with 19 bases between. CDR3 protein: CSARVSGLLDTQYF. CDR3 nucleotides: TGCAGCGCGCGGGTTTCGGGATTATTAGATACGCAGTATTTT.

As concerns this clonotype: The germline gene is not matched at one end of the junction; a read error may be the cause. CDR3 nucleotides: TGTGCCAGAAGTTACTCCAAAGACAGGCCCTCCTACGAGAAGTACTTC. Amino acids: CARSYSKDRPSYEKYF. The V and J genes are TRBV6-5 and TRBJ2-7; TRBD1 might be the D (6 bases). CDR1 and CDR2 (germline): MNHEY, SVGAGI. CDR3 size: 16 residues.

This chain joins TRBV7-3 and TRBJ1-2; no clear D gene. V shed 5 bases and J shed 8 bases, with 15 bases lying between them. Germline V gene data show CDR1 as SGHTA and CDR2 as FQGTGA. CDR3 length equals 13 residues. CDR3 in amino acids: CASSPQAGGGYTF. CDR3 in DNA: TGTGCCAGCAGCCCCCAAGCAGGAGGAGGCTACACCTTC.

This clonotype has just one count. CDR3 bases: TGCAGCGTTGACGGCGGTTCCGAGCAGTACTTC. Translation gives CSVDGGSEQYF. The chain couples TRBV29-1 to TRBJ2-7; no firm D call. The CDR3 sequence is 11 residues long. The germline V gene has CDR1 SQVTM and CDR2 ANQGSEA. The V end was cut by 3 bases, the J end by 6 bases, with 9 bases between.

With respect to this clonotype: One junction end does not reproduce the germline sequence, and a read error may be involved. CDR3 sequence (DNA): TGTGTCAGTACCCCGGGACATGGTACGCAATATTTT. Residues: CVSTPGHGTQYF. This chain connects TRBV25-1 to TRBJ2-3; D perhaps matches TRBD1 (6 bases). The CDR3 sequence is 12 residues long. CDR1 is MGHDK, CDR2 SYGVNS, per germline. The variable domain in full, completed from reference TRBV25-1 and TRBJ2-3, reads EADIYQTPRYLVIGTGKKITLECSQTMGHDKMYWYQQDPGMELHLIHYSYGVNSTEKGDLSSESTVSRIRTEHFPLTLESARPSHTSQYLCVSTPGHGTQYFGPGTRLTVL.

This sequence joins TRBV12-3 or TRBV12-4 and TRBJ1-1; maybe TRBD1 (6 bases). The CDR3 runs 18 residues. The germline V and J ends were trimmed by 1 base and 1 base, with 19 bases remaining between them. CDR3 in DNA: TGTGCCAGCAGTTTAGACTTAGGGGGTGGGGCACGGAACACTGAAGCTTTCTTT. It specifies CASSLDLGGGARNTEAFF.

The chain uses TRBV6-1 and TRBJ2-6; D is perhaps TRBD1 (6 bases). V lost 4 bases and J lost 0, with 19 bases in between. The CDR3 sequence is 19 residues long. Germline values: CDR1 MNHNS, CDR2 SASEGT. CDR3 sequence: CASSAFQGRGHSGANVLTF. The CDR3 nucleotides read TGTGCCAGCAGTGCCTTTCAGGGCAGGGGCCACTCTGGGGCCAACGTCCTGACTTTC.